This T cell receptor (beta chain) derives from a study of T cell repertoires in cytomegalovirus infection. Study information: CMV infection together with matching HLA type was indicated by public TCR beta signatures.

Concerning this clonotype: As yet, its antigen is unknown.

The study's findings and limits: Of the TCR beta families, the public ones yielded a cumulative frequency that identified carriers of CMV plus the relevant HLA. What dominated the ex vivo response were HLA-C-restricted CMV-specific TCR beta clonotypes.

TCRdb processed the reads anew with MiXCR; each CDR3 protein has one entry. The profile covers approximately 700,000 distinct CDR3 sequences, with 35% to 45% appearing a single time and 2.8% taken by the ten largest. V shed 4 bases and J shed 3 bases, with 13 bases lying between them. Germline-derived CDR1 and CDR2 are SNHLY and FYNNEI. The CDR3 is 14 amino acids. This TCR was sampled from a human donor in good health (CMV status not recorded). Some clones in this sample may be carry-over from other donors' samples. The V call is TRBV2, the J call TRBJ2-7, with no clear D. Sequenced: PBMCs. The CDR3 bases are TGTGCCAGCAGTGCAGCTTGGGGTGGCTACGAGCAGTACTTC. Protein: CASSAAWGGYEQYF.